This T cell receptor (beta chain) comes out of a study of circulating and synovial CD4+ cells in juvenile arthritis. Using immunoSEQ multiplex PCR, the repertoire was profiled, and TCRdb retains in-frame clones only, with some absent. Of some 2,600 clones listed, 75% to 90% are singletons. V was shortened by 4 bases and J by 8 bases, with 13 bases between the two germline ends. The CDR3 spans 13 residues. Germline lookup yields CDR1 SGHDT and CDR2 YYEEEE. The specimen was HLA-DR+ CD4+ T cells from blood. Described subset: circulating pathogenic-like lymphocytes, sorted as HLA-DR+CD14-CD3+CD4+CD25low/- blood T cells. The clonotype comes from a human donor with juvenile idiopathic arthritis. The J gene is TRBJ2-1, the V gene TRBV5-6; D call uncertain. The CDR3 nucleotides read TGTGCCAGCAGCATGGGTCGAAGCGATGAGCAGTTCTTC. Translated, it gives CASSMGRSDEQFF.